These 6 T cell receptor beta chains share one sample of origin, sequenced in a study of CD8 T cells in Susac syndrome. A quantity of roughly 0.5 to 1 ug RNA underwent reverse transcription using random hexamers. TCRdb recomputed calls from the immunoSEQ multiplex PCR reads with MiXCR, one row per CDR3 protein. The table lists 95,000 to 150,000 distinct CDR3 sequences, around 96% of them singletons. What was sequenced was CD4+ T cells from PBMCs. The receptors come from a human donor with Susac syndrome.

The chain recombines TRBV30 with TRBJ1-5; tentative D call: TRBD1 (5 bases). The germline gives CDR1 GTSNPN, CDR2 SVGIG (reference sequence). The CDR3 is 16 residues long. V lost 2 bases and J 4 bases, leaving 18 bases between the germline ends. CDR3 DNA sequence: TGTGCCTGGAGTCCAATCCCGGGACTTGAGAATCAGCCCCAGCATTTT. Protein product: CAWSPIPGLENQPQHF.

The J gene is TRBJ2-5, the V gene TRBV7-6, with a weak D call TRBD2 (5 bases). The germline V and J ends were trimmed by 5 bases and 0 bases, with 13 bases remaining between them. CDR3 size: 15 residues. Germline-derived CDR1 and CDR2 are SGHVS and FNYEAQ. The CDR3 DNA sequence: TGTGCCAGCAGCCAATCAAACGGGAACCAAGAGACCCAGTACTTC. This encodes CASSQSNGNQETQYF. Combining the CDR3 with reference TRBV7-6 and TRBJ2-5 gives the whole variable domain GAGVSQSPRYKVTKRGQDVALRCDPISGHVSLYWYRQALGQGPEFLTYFNYEAQQDKSGLPNDRFSAERPEGSISTLTIQRTEQRDSAMYRCASSQSNGNQETQYFGPGTRLLVL.

This CDR3 reads CASSFGAFSYEQYF. The DNA for the CDR3 is TGTGCCAGCAGTTTTGGAGCGTTCTCCTACGAGCAGTACTTC. The J gene is TRBJ2-7, the V gene TRBV28; D is uncertain. The germline gives CDR1 MDHEN, CDR2 SYDVKM. The CDR3 length is 14 residues. The ends were cut back, 3 bases at V and 0 bases at J, with 9 bases in the middle.

The genes are TRBV15 and TRBJ1-3; D call uncertain. This CDR3 has 15 residues. Germline V gene data show CDR1 as LNHNV and CDR2 as YYDKDF (reference sequence). The ends were cut back, 0 bases at V and 1 base at J, with 7 bases in the middle. The DNA for the CDR3 is TGTGCCACCAGCAGAGATCTTGGATCTGGAAACACCATATATTTT. This gives the protein CATSRDLGSGNTIYF.

The CDR3 DNA follows: TGTGCCAGCAGCAGGGGGCTAGGGACTGAAGCTTTCTTT. Amino acid sequence: CASSRGLGTEAFF. The chain has TRBV9 and TRBJ1-1; 7 bases match TRBD1. This CDR3 is built from 13 residues. J was trimmed by 5 bases and V by 4 bases; bases with no gene match: 5. From germline, CDR1 is SGDLS and CDR2 YYNGEE.

The chain has TRBV20-1 and TRBJ1-2; 8 nucleotides agree with TRBD1. The CDR3 spans 13 residues. Germline CDR1 and CDR2: DFQATT and SNEGSKA (reference sequence). V lost 3 bases and J lost 8; bases outside the gene matches: 8. The CDR3 spells CSARSQQGVGYTF. CDR3 nucleotides: TGCAGTGCTAGGTCCCAACAGGGGGTGGGCTACACCTTC.